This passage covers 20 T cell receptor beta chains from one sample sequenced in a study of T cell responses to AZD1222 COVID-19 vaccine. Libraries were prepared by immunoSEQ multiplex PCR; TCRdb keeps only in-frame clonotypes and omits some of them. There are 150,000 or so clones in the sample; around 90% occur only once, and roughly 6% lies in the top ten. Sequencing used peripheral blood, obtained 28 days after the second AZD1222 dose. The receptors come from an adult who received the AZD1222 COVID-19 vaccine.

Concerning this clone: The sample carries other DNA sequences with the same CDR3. The CDR3 sequence: CASSLAGTYSGNTIYF. The CDR3 nucleotides read TGTGCCAGCAGCTTAGCGGGAACGTACTCTGGAAACACCATATATTTT. V and J are TRBV7-9 and TRBJ1-3, with D hard to call. Germline-derived CDR1 and CDR2 are SEHNR and FQNEAQ (reference sequence). Between the trimmed V and J ends, which lost 0 bases and 0 bases, there was a span of 9 bases. This CDR3 is 16 amino acids long.

The CDR3 here is CAVGRGAGSYEQYF. The CDR3 DNA reads as TGTGCCGTCGGTAGGGGCGCGGGGTCCTACGAGCAGTACTTC. V is TRBV6-6 and J is TRBJ2-7, with D perhaps TRBD2 (6 bases). CDR1 is MNHNY and CDR2 is SVGAGI in the germline V gene (reference sequence). V gave up 11 bases and J gave up 1 base, with 18 bases separating them. The length of the CDR3 is 14 residues.

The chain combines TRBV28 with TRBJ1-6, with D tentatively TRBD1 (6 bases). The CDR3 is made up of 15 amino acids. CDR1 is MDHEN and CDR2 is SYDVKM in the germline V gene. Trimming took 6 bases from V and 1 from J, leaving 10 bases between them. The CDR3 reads CASRGDNSYNSPLHF. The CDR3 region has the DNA TGTGCCAGCAGGGGGGACAATTCCTATAATTCACCCCTCCACTTT. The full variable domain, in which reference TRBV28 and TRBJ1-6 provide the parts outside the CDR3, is DVKVTQSSRYLVKRTGEKVFLECVQDMDHENMFWYRQDPGLGLRLIYFSYDVKMKEKGDIPEGYSVSREKKERFSLILESASTNQTSMYLCASRGDNSYNSPLHFGNGTRLTVT.

The CDR3 reads CASSSTTTGSNSPLHF. The CDR3 DNA is TGTGCCAGCAGTTCCACCACAACAGGTTCTAATTCACCCCTCCACTTT. J is TRBJ1-6 and V is TRBV27, with D possibly matching TRBD1 (5 bases). The germline gives CDR1 MNHEY, CDR2 SMNVEV (reference sequence). This CDR3 contains 16 residues. V dropped 4 bases and J dropped 6 bases, with 16 bases sitting between them.

The CDR3 region is CASTGGIAGNTIYF. The CDR3 nucleotides read TGTGCCAGCACAGGGGGCATTGCAGGAAACACCATATATTTT. The chain combines TRBV2 with TRBJ1-3; 8 nucleotides match TRBD1. The CDR3 loop spans 14 amino acids. J gave up 4 bases and V 7 bases, and 6 bases lay outside the gene matches. Germline values: CDR1 SNHLY, CDR2 FYNNEI. Supplemented by reference TRBV2 and TRBJ1-3, the full variable domain reads EPEVTQTPSHQVTQMGQEVILRCVPISNHLYFYWYRQILGQKVEFLVSFYNNEISEKSEIFDDQFSVERPDGSNFTLKIRSTKLEDSAMYFCASTGGIAGNTIYFGEGSWLTVV.

CDR3 nucleotides: TGTGCCAGCTCACGCCAGGAGCGGGATAGGTACGAGCAGTACTTC. It encodes CASSRQERDRYEQYF. The chain has TRBV18 and TRBJ2-7; 7 bases align to TRBD2. The CDR3 is made up of 15 amino acids. The germline V gene has CDR1 KGHSH and CDR2 LQKENI. With V trimmed by 4 bases and J by 4 bases, 10 bases remained unmatched.

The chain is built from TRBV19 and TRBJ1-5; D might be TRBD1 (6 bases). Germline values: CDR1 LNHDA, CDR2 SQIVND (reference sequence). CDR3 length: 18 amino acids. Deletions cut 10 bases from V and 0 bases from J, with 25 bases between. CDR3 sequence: CATSGRGTFLYSNQPQHF. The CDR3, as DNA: TGTGCCACTTCGGGGAGGGGGACTTTCCTTTATAGCAATCAGCCCCAGCATTTT.

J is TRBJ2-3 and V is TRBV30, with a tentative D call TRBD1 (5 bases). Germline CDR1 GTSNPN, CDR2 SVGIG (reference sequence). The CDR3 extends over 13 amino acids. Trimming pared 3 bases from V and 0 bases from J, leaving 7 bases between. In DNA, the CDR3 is TGTGCCTGGAGCAGGGCTAGCACAGATACGCAGTATTTT. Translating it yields CAWSRASTDTQYF.

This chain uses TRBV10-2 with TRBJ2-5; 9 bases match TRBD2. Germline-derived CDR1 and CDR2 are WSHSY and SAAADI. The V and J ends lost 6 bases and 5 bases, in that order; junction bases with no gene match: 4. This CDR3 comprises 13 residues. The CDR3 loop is CASRIAGAETQYF. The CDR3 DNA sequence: TGCGCCAGCAGGATAGCGGGGGCGGAGACCCAGTACTTC.

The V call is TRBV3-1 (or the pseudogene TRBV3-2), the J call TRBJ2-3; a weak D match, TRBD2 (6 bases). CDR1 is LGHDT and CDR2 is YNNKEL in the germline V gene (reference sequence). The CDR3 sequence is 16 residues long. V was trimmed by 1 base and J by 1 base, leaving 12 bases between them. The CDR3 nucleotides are TGTGCCAGCAGCCAAGGGCGGGACGGTCGCACAGATACGCAGTATTTT. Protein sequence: CASSQGRDGRTDTQYF.

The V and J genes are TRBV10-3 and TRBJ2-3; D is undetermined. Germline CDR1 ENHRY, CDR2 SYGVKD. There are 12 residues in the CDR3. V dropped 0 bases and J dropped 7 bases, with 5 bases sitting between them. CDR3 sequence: CAISESLNTQYF. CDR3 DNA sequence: TGTGCCATCAGTGAGTCACTAAATACGCAGTATTTT.

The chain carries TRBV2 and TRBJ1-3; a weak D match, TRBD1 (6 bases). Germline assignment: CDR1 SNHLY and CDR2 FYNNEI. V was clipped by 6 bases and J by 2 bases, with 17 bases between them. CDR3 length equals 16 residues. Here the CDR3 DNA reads TGTGCCAGCAGCGACAGGACCGGGGGTCCTGGAAACACCATATATTTT. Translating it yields CASSDRTGGPGNTIYF.

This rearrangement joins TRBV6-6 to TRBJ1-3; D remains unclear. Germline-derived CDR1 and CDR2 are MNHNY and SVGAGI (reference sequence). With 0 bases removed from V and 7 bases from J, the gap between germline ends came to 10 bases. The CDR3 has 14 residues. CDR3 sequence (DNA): TGTGCCAGCAGTTACTCTGGAAGCTGGAACACCATATATTTT. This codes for CASSYSGSWNTIYF.

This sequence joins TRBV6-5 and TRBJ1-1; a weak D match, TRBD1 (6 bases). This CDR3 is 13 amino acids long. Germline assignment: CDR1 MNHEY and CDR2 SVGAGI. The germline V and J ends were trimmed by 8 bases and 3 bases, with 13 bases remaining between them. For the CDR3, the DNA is TGTGCCAGCCGAGGGGGATGGTACACTGAAGCTTTCTTT. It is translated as CASRGGWYTEAFF.

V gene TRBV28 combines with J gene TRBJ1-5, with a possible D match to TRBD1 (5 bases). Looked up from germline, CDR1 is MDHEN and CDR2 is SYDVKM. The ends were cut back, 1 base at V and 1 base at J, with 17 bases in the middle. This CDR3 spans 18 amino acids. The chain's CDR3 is CASSLSAQGDGSNQPQHF. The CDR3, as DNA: TGTGCCAGCAGTTTATCGGCCCAGGGTGACGGAAGCAATCAGCCCCAGCATTTT.

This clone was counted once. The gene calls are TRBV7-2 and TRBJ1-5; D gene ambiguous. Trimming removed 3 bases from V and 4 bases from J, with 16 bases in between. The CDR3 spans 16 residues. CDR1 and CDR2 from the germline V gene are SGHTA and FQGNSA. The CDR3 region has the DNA TGTGCCAGCAGCTTTACAGCGCCCCAGTTAAATCAGCCCCAGCATTTT. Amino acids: CASSFTAPQLNQPQHF.

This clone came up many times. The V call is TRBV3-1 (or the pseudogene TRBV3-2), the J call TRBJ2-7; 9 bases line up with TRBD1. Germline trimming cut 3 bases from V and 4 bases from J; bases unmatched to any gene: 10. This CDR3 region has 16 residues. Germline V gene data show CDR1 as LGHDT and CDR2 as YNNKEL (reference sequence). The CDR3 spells CASSHNEPGQGYEQYF. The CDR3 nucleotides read TGTGCCAGCAGCCACAATGAACCGGGACAGGGTTACGAGCAGTACTTC.

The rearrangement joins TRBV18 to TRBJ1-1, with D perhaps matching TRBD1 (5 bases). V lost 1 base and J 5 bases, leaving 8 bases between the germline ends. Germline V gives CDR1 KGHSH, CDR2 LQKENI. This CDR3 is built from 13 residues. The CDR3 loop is CASSPRTQTEAFF. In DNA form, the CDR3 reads TGTGCCAGCTCACCACGGACACAAACTGAAGCTTTCTTT.

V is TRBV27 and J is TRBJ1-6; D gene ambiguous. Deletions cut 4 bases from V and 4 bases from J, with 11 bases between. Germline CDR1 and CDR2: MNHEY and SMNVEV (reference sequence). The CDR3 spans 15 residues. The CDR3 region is CASSSKGIYNSPLHF. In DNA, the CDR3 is TGTGCCAGCAGTTCAAAAGGGATATATAATTCACCCCTCCACTTT.

CDR3 loop: CASSSYSGGAVNEQFF. CDR3 coding DNA: TGTGCCAGCAGCTCTTATAGCGGGGGGGCTGTAAATGAGCAGTTCTTC. This chain links TRBV7-6 with TRBJ2-1; 11 positions match TRBD2. Germline V CDR1 and CDR2: SGHVS, FNYEAQ. CDR3 length: 16 residues. V shed 4 bases and J 7 bases; nucleotides not matched to a gene: 9.